This T cell receptor beta chain was captured by sequencing in a study of blood T cells in healthy people across ages. Study results and caveats: Age brought a roughly linear fall in TCR beta diversity measured per million T cells. Aged donors had fewer naive CD4+ cells and lower diversity than long-lived donors.

As concerns this clonotype: No antigen is known for it.

Aged roughly 6 to 100, donors were systemically healthy Caucasians from Russia. A second PCR of 7 to 11 cycles used a sample-barcoded 5' primer and a J-beta primer mix. Every sample gave at least 2.5 million paired-end reads containing CDR3. Each CDR3 protein gets one entry after TCRdb re-called the 5' RACE reads with MiXCR. The repertoire holds about 1.6 million distinct CDR3 sequences, with approximately 32% as singletons. Sequenced input: blood. The TCR originated in a young woman in good health.

The CDR3 sequence is CASSLLGGPGETQYF. The CDR3 nucleotides read TGTGCCAGCAGCTTATTGGGGGGGCCTGGGGAGACCCAGTACTTC. The chain has TRBV7-2 and TRBJ2-5; D may be TRBD2 (7 bases). CDR1 SGHTA and CDR2 FQGNSA come from the germline V gene. The V gene lost 2 bases and the J gene lost 5 bases, with 15 bases spanning the gap. The CDR3 spans 15 residues.